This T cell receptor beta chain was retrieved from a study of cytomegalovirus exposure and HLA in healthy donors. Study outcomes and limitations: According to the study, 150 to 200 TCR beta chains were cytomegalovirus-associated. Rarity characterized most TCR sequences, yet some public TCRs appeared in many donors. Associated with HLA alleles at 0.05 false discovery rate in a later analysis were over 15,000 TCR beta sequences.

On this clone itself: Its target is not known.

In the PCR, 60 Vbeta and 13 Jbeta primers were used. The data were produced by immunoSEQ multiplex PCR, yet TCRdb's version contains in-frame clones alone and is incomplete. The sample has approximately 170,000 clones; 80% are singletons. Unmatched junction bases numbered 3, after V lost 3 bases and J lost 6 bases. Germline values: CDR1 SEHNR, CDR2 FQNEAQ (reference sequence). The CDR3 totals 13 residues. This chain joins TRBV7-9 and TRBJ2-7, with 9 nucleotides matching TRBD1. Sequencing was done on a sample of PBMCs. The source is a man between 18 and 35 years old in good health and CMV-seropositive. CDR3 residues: CASSFGQGSEQYF. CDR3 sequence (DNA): TGTGCCAGCAGCTTCGGACAGGGGTCCGAGCAGTACTTC. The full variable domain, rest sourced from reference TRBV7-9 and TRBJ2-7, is DTGVSQNPRHKITKRGQNVTFRCDPISEHNRLYWYRQTLGQGPEFLTYFQNEAQLEKSRLLSDRFSAERPKGSFSTLEIQRTEQGDSAMYLCASSFGQGSEQYFGPGTRLTVT.